Following are 10 T cell receptor beta chains from one sample sequenced in a study of tumor-infiltrating lymphocytes in primary liver carcinoma. Blood RNA was derived from unsorted whole blood, and germline DNA was extracted too. Reverse transcription of roughly 0.45 ug total RNA with a constant-region primer produced TCR beta cDNA. TCR beta libraries came from three nested multiplex PCR rounds using slightly modified ARM-PCR. Forward primers for TRBV1-TRBV30 and a C-beta reverse primer served the first two PCR rounds, at around 11 cycles each. TCRdb processed the multiplex PCR reads anew with MiXCR; each CDR3 protein has one entry. The data show about 180,000 distinct CDR3 sequences, about 60% seen once. The sequencing sample was made of peripheral blood. The receptors shown here come from a man aged 40-50 years with primary liver carcinoma and hepatitis B virus infection.

The chain recombines TRBV5-1 with TRBJ2-5; possibly TRBD2 for D (5 bases). This CDR3 is 14 amino acids long. V was shortened by 2 bases and J by 5 bases, with 13 bases between the two germline ends. From germline, CDR1 is SGHRS and CDR2 YFSETQ. CDR3 in DNA: TGCGCCAGCAGCTTTTCCAGAGGGAGCGAGACCCAGTACTTC. It yields the protein CASSFSRGSETQYF.

In this sample, this clonotype turned up once. One end of the junction is discordant with germline, which a read error may explain. This sequence joins TRBV5-6 and TRBJ1-5; D call uncertain. Looked up from germline, CDR1 is SGHDT and CDR2 is YYEEEE. The length of the CDR3 is 12 residues. CDR3 region: CASRGSNQSQHF. For the CDR3, the DNA is TGTGCCAGCCGTGGGTCAAATCAGTCCCAGCATTTT. Using reference TRBV5-6 and TRBJ1-5 for the parts outside the CDR3, the full variable domain is DAGVTQSPTHLIKTRGQQVTLRCSPKSGHDTVSWYQQALGQGPQFIFQYYEEEERQRGNFPDRFSGHQFPNYSSELNVNALLLGDSALYLCASRGSNQSQHFGDGTRLSIL.

Ten or more counts support this clonotype. V usage is TRBV11-2 and J usage is TRBJ2-4; 7 bases match TRBD2. Trimming took 3 bases from V and 8 from J; bases not matched to a gene: 1. The germline V gene encodes CDR1 SGHAT and CDR2 FQNNGV. The CDR3 contains 12 residues. CDR3 sequence: CASSFAGDIQYF. As DNA, the CDR3 is TGTGCCAGCAGCTTCGCGGGGGACATTCAGTACTTC. The full variable domain, rest sourced from reference TRBV11-2 and TRBJ2-4, is EAGVAQSPRYKIIEKRQSVAFWCNPISGHATLYWYQQILGQGPKLLIQFQNNGVVDDSQLPKDRFSAERLKGVDSTLKIQPAKLEDSAVYLCASSFAGDIQYFGAGTRLSVL.

The chain combines TRBV5-1 with TRBJ2-5, with 12 bases identical to TRBD2. The CDR3 has 14 amino acids. Germline CDR1 and CDR2: SGHRS and YFSETQ. V dropped 5 bases and J dropped 5; count of bases not matched to a gene: 4. In DNA, the CDR3 is TGCGCCAGCAGACCCGGGACTAGCGGGGAGACCCAGTACTTC. Protein product: CASRPGTSGETQYF. The full variable domain, in which reference TRBV5-1 and TRBJ2-5 provide the parts outside the CDR3, is KAGVTQTPRYLIKTRGQQVTLSCSPISGHRSVSWYQQTPGQGLQFLFEYFSETQRNKGNFPGRFSGRQFSNSRSEMNVSTLELGDSALYLCASRPGTSGETQYFGPGTRLLVL.

As concerns this clonotype: A much larger clone sits a single nucleotide away, making a read error possible. The chain's CDR3 is CSVKGGRDSSYNEQFF. CDR3 DNA: TGCAGCGTTAAAGGCGGCCGGGACTCTTCCTACAATGAGCAGTTCTTC. The chain recombines TRBV29-1 with TRBJ2-1, with a tentative D call TRBD2 (6 bases). Germline CDR1 SQVTM, CDR2 ANQGSEA. Trimming stripped 5 bases from V and 1 base from J, with 18 bases between. The CDR3 runs 16 residues.

This clonotype was seen a single time. This may be a read error, as it is one base from a much larger clone. CDR3 loop: CAIGTPGQDPQETEYF. CDR3 sequence (DNA): TGTGCCATCGGAACCCCGGGACAGGACCCCCAAGAGACCGAGTACTTC. This chain uses TRBV10-3 with TRBJ2-5; 8 bases align to TRBD1. CDR3 length: 16 residues. Germline-derived CDR1 and CDR2 are ENHRY and SYGVKD.

The chain is built from TRBV30 and TRBJ2-2; D is perhaps TRBD2 (5 bases). The CDR3 runs 13 residues. CDR1 and CDR2 (germline): GTSNPN, SVGIG (reference sequence). V lost 0 bases and J lost 6, with 8 bases in between. The CDR3 nucleotides are TGTGCCTGGAGTGTACTGGGAGCCGGGGAGCTGTTTTTT. Protein sequence: CAWSVLGAGELFF.

As to this clonotype: A much larger clone differs by one base, so this may be a read error. The gene calls are TRBV11-3 and TRBJ1-1, with D perhaps matching TRBD1 (5 bases). Germline CDR1 and CDR2: SGHNT and YENEEA. The CDR3 consists of 13 residues. The CDR3 bases are TGTGCCAGCAGCTCCGAGGGGAACACTGAAGTTTTCTTT. Translation gives CASSSEGNTEVFF.

Points on this clonotype: A much larger clone lies one base from this, so it may be a read error. The genes are TRBV6-6 and TRBJ2-5; D remains unclear. Germline-derived CDR1 and CDR2 are MNHNY and SVGAGI (reference sequence). The CDR3 totals 15 residues. The chain's CDR3 is CTSSYSREFVETQYF. The CDR3 bases are TGTACCAGCAGTTACTCGAGAGAGTTCGTAGAGACCCAGTACTTC.

This clonotype was detected only a few times. The rearrangement links TRBV11-2 to TRBJ2-7; a possible D gene is TRBD2 (5 bases). The CDR3 has 14 residues. V was pared by 5 bases and J by 3 bases, with 14 bases between. CDR1 SGHAT and CDR2 FQNNGV come from the germline V gene. CDR3 region: CASSLLVGSYEQYF. In DNA, the CDR3 is TGTGCCAGCAGCCTACTAGTGGGAAGCTACGAGCAGTACTTC.